Listed here are 4 T cell receptor beta chains from one sample, sequenced in a study of blood T cell repertoires in COVID-19 (TCRdb year 2020). The receptor library was made with the immunoSEQ multiplex PCR assay. TCRdb took over this immuneACCESS table, retaining in-frame rearrangements with V and J assigned. Such tables are incomplete; in checked studies, under half of the missing clones stem from an unresolved V gene, and the remainder is unexplained. The sample includes approximately 200,000 clones, with roughly nine tenths observed a single time. Under 2.5% of the sample is taken by the ten largest. Sequencing was carried out using peripheral blood. The receptors were sampled from a man in his forties or fifties with active or convalescent COVID-19.

The chain combines TRBV6-5 with TRBJ1-1; D may be TRBD1 (6 bases). V was pared by 8 bases and J by 5 bases, with 18 bases between. The germline CDR1 and CDR2 sequences are MNHEY and SVGAGI. The CDR3 length is 14 residues. CDR3 residues: CASGRGGSRTEAFF. The CDR3 region has the DNA TGTGCCAGCGGCAGGGGAGGGTCGAGGACTGAAGCTTTCTTT.

The chain carries TRBV5-1 and TRBJ2-7; D possibly corresponds to TRBD2 (6 bases). V shed 0 bases and J shed 5 bases, with 15 bases lying between them. CDR1 is SGHRS and CDR2 is YFSETQ in the germline V gene. The CDR3 is made up of 15 amino acids. The CDR3: CASSLATVSGDEQYF. The DNA of the CDR3 is TGCGCCAGCAGCTTGGCCACGGTCTCGGGGGACGAGCAGTACTTC.

The chain uses TRBV19 and TRBJ1-1; no clear D. This CDR3 contains 13 residues. V was shortened by 3 bases and J by 7 bases, with 12 bases between the two germline ends. Per germline, CDR1 LNHDA and CDR2 SQIVND (reference sequence). CDR3 in DNA: TGTGCCAGTAGTATTACTATGTCTAGTGAAGCTTTCTTT. Its translation: CASSITMSSEAFF.

The V gene is TRBV6-5, the J gene TRBJ1-1, with D unresolved. Germline V gene sequence: CDR1 MNHEY, CDR2 SVGAGI. Trimming left V 5 bases short and J 1 base short, with 8 bases between. This CDR3 comprises 13 residues. The CDR3 sequence is CASSKQENTEAFF. The CDR3 nucleotides read TGTGCCAGCAGTAAACAAGAGAACACTGAAGCTTTCTTT.